This T cell receptor beta chain appears in the sequencing data of a study of cytomegalovirus exposure and HLA in healthy donors. Whole-study findings and limits: Follow-up analysis found HLA locus-dependent TCR association rates, highest for DRB1 and lowest for HLA-C. Across donors, sequencing depth was assumed by presence/absence analyses to be roughly uniform.

The donors comprised healthy bone marrow donors. Nominally healthy donors provided the samples, though records likely missed some immune exposures. Use of 60 Vbeta and 13 Jbeta primers characterized the PCR. TCRdb keeps only in-frame clones here, not all; method: immunoSEQ multiplex PCR. Seen here are about 140,000 clones, roughly three quarters observed once, and the top ten hold 4% to 6%. CDR3 size: 13 residues. With 6 bases removed from V and 4 bases from J, the gap between germline ends came to 12 bases. Per the germline V gene, CDR1 is MDHEN and CDR2 is SYDVKM. This clone was seen a few times. The antigen is undetermined.

Sequencing was performed on PBMCs. The V and J genes are TRBV28 and TRBJ2-5; possible D gene TRBD1, 5 bases. This clonotype was obtained from a woman in her forties or fifties in good health and CMV-seronegative. CDR3 in amino acids: CASSSDRRETQYF. For the CDR3, the DNA is TGTGCCAGCAGCTCAGACAGACGAGAGACCCAGTACTTC.